This T cell receptor (beta chain) was recovered during a study of blood T cell repertoires in COVID-19 (TCRdb year 2020). In the study overall: The collaborator samples originated in the United States, Italy and Spain and spanned the acute and convalescent phases of COVID-19. The dataset comprised deeply sampled blood TCRbeta repertoires from subjects exposed to, actively infected with, or recovered from COVID-19. The sample metadata nearly always contained a de-identified subject ID, COVID-19 status, age in years and sex. The repertoires were released in a freely available public database meant as a resource for research on the immune response to SARS-CoV-2. Where available, HLA class I and class II types were taken from metadata supplied by the sample provider and were not determined by assay-based typing. The material from the prospective study consisted of cDNA or gDNA derived from T cells, B-cell-depleted T cells, or PBMCs. The samples were drawn from two sources: the first 160 participants of the ongoing ImmuneRACE study, and 1,000 to 1,500 subjects contributed by 6 global collaborators.

Whole blood was collected in K2EDTA tubes by collaborating institutions according to the institutions' own protocols. For TCRbeta analysis, collaborators shipped samples as frozen whole blood, isolated PBMCs, or DNA extracted from either of those sample types. This clone appeared a few times. Which antigen it targets is not known. Base qualities are not recorded, but no much larger clone differs from it by a single base. Overall study outcomes, separate from this receptor: Clinical and demographic metadata were provided uncurated, with the amount varying by source and participant.

The immunoSEQ Assay, a bias-controlled multiplex PCR, was used to amplify TCRbeta CDR3 regions from genomic DNA. Per the original workflow: The number of nucleated cells in each sample was estimated by amplification of reference gene primers within the assay. To quantify the absolute abundance of each unique TCRbeta CDR3 rearrangement, sequence reads were collapsed and filtered. For each sample, productive Simpson clonality was calculated by taking the square root of Simpson's diversity index across productive rearrangements. Drawn from immuneACCESS, this table holds only the in-frame rearrangements with V and J called that TCRdb kept. Clones are partly lost; checked studies trace under half to an unresolved V gene and leave the rest unexplained. V and J calls and clone size come straight from that table; D and trimming were deduced from the DNA. The table for this sample lists about 360,000 clones; 81% of them were counted only once. Of the sample, approximately 1% is held by the ten largest clones.

CDR1 and CDR2 were assigned from the germline V gene (reference sequence) as SEHNR and FQNEAQ. From the cysteine through the phenylalanine, the CDR3 covers 14 amino acids. Only the CDR3 DNA stays, 42 bases, in frame from base 1. Between the V and J ends, shortened by 1 base and 4 bases respectively, the junction contains 10 bases. The sample was peripheral blood. This clonotype was sampled from a human donor with acute or convalescent COVID-19. The donor label of this sample is uncertain. The sequence is built from TRBV7-9 and TRBJ1-2, with no reliable assignment of the D segment. The CDR3 sequence is CASSLGGNLYGYTF. At the DNA level, the sequence is TGTGCCAGCAGCTTAGGAGGTAACCTCTATGGCTACACCTTC. The entire variable domain, with the stretches around the CDR3 drawn from the reference TRBV7-9 and TRBJ1-2 proteins, is DTGVSQNPRHKITKRGQNVTFRCDPISEHNRLYWYRQTLGQGPEFLTYFQNEAQLEKSRLLSDRFSAERPKGSFSTLEIQRTEQGDSAMYLCASSLGGNLYGYTFGSGTRLTVV.